The 27 T cell receptor beta chains presented below share a single source sample, sequenced in a study of blood T cell repertoires in COVID-19. Profiled with immunoSEQ multiplex PCR; TCRdb holds only in-frame clones, not every one. This table holds about 68,000 clones, 65% to 90% found once. Sequenced material: peripheral blood. These receptors were obtained from a man aged 45 to 65 with acute or convalescent COVID-19.

The chain carries TRBV11-2 and TRBJ1-6; no firm D call. The CDR3 has 15 amino acids. Trimming removed 4 bases at V and 6 bases at J, with 13 bases between. CDR1 is SGHAT, CDR2 FQNNGV, per germline. The CDR3 region is CASSSGGVGNSPLHF. CDR3 nucleotides: TGTGCCAGCAGCTCCGGCGGTGTGGGTAATTCACCCCTCCACTTT.

This clone was detected only once. The genes are TRBV7-8 and TRBJ2-7, with 7 bases matching TRBD2. Germline V gene lookup returns CDR1 SGHVS and CDR2 FQNEAQ. V was pared by 5 bases and J by 3 bases, with 16 bases of the junction left unmatched. The CDR3 spans 17 residues. The CDR3 region is CASSKDILGLADYEQYF. CDR3 sequence (DNA): TGTGCCAGCAGCAAGGACATCCTGGGTCTAGCGGACTACGAGCAGTACTTC.

The V gene is TRBV2, the J gene TRBJ1-6; perhaps TRBD1 as D (5 bases). V gave up 4 bases and J gave up 5 bases, with 12 bases separating them. Germline CDR1 SNHLY, CDR2 FYNNEI. The length of the CDR3 is 15 residues. This chain's CDR3 is CASSVPRGNNSPLHF. Here the CDR3 DNA reads TGTGCCAGCAGTGTACCGCGGGGCAATAATTCACCCCTCCACTTT.

V gene TRBV6-5 combines with J gene TRBJ1-6, with D perhaps matching TRBD1 (5 bases). The V end was cut by 5 bases, the J end by 9 bases, with 11 bases between. Germline values: CDR1 MNHEY, CDR2 SVGAGI. CDR3 length: 13 amino acids. This chain's CDR3 is CASSPTGISPLHF. The CDR3, as DNA: TGTGCCAGCAGTCCTACAGGAATTTCACCCCTCCACTTT.

The chain recombines TRBV3-1 (or the pseudogene TRBV3-2) with TRBJ1-5; D not resolved. CDR1 LGHDT and CDR2 YNNKEL come from the germline V gene (reference sequence). V lost 0 bases to trimming and J lost 5 bases, with 8 bases between them. This CDR3 contains 14 residues. CDR3 sequence: CASSQDPQDQPQHF. The CDR3 DNA reads TGTGCCAGCAGCCAAGATCCGCAGGATCAGCCCCAGCATTTT.

This sequence joins TRBV5-1 and TRBJ1-2, with D possibly matching TRBD1 (5 bases). V was shortened by 0 bases and J by 4 bases, with 13 bases between the two germline ends. The CDR3 spans 15 residues. Germline CDR1 SGHRS, CDR2 YFSETQ. CDR3 coding DNA: TGCGCCAGCAGCTTGGTTGCAGGGTCCCCCTATGGCTACACCTTC. This translates into CASSLVAGSPYGYTF. Variable domain in full (rest from reference TRBV5-1 and TRBJ1-2): KAGVTQTPRYLIKTRGQQVTLSCSPISGHRSVSWYQQTPGQGLQFLFEYFSETQRNKGNFPGRFSGRQFSNSRSEMNVSTLELGDSALYLCASSLVAGSPYGYTFGSGTRLTVV.

CDR3 loop: CAIRGLNGGANTEAFF. The CDR3 bases are TGTGCCATCAGGGGATTAAATGGGGGGGCGAACACTGAAGCTTTCTTT. This chain links TRBV10-3 with TRBJ1-1, with D perhaps matching TRBD1 (6 bases). Germline CDR1 is ENHRY and CDR2 is SYGVKD. The CDR3 extends over 16 amino acids. Trimming shortened V by 6 bases and J by 1 base, and 18 bases separated the two germline ends.

This clone was detected a few times. The chain couples TRBV5-5 to TRBJ1-2, with D perhaps matching TRBD1 (5 bases). The CDR3 runs 15 residues. Germline-derived CDR1 and CDR2 are SGHKS and YYEKEE (reference sequence). Deletions cut 3 bases from V and 4 bases from J, with 16 bases between. The CDR3 loop is CASSSGTGFRYGYTF. The CDR3 coding sequence is TGTGCCAGCAGCTCGGGGACTGGGTTTCGCTATGGCTACACCTTC.

The J gene is TRBJ2-3, the V gene TRBV7-9; 8 bases align to TRBD2. Germline V gene sequence: CDR1 SEHNR, CDR2 FQNEAQ (reference sequence). CDR3 length: 17 residues. V dropped 5 bases and J dropped 5; count of bases not matched to a gene: 15. Here the CDR3 DNA reads TGTGCCAGCAGCCCCGGTTGGGGCGGGGGGTCACTAGATACGCAGTATTTT. Residues: CASSPGWGGGSLDTQYF.

V and J are TRBV11-2 and TRBJ1-2; TRBD1 might be the D (5 bases). This CDR3 comprises 15 residues. CDR1 and CDR2 from the germline V gene are SGHAT and FQNNGV. V was trimmed by 2 bases and J by 5 bases, leaving 15 bases between them. This CDR3 reads CASSLWSDRSYGYTF. The CDR3 nucleotides read TGTGCCAGCAGCTTATGGTCTGACAGATCGTATGGCTACACCTTC.

The rearrangement links TRBV29-1 to TRBJ1-2; no reliable D call. The CDR3 has 12 amino acids. The V and J ends lost 4 bases and 8 bases respectively, with 14 bases between them. Germline V gene data show CDR1 as SQVTM and CDR2 as ANQGSEA. The CDR3 DNA reads as TGCAGCGTTGGCGAGGGATCTTGGGGCTACACCTTC. Protein product: CSVGEGSWGYTF. Full variable domain (missing parts from reference TRBV29-1 and TRBJ1-2): SAVISQKPSRDICQRGTSLTIQCQVDSQVTMMFWYRQQPGQSLTLIATANQGSEATYESGFVIDKFPISRPNLTFSTLTVSNMSPEDSSIYLCSVGEGSWGYTFGSGTRLTVV.

V is TRBV24-1 and J is TRBJ1-2, with 10 bases matching TRBD1. Germline V gives CDR1 KGHDR, CDR2 SFDVKD. The trim removed 3 bases at V and 5 bases at J, leaving 8 bases unmatched. The CDR3 length is 16 residues. The CDR3 protein is CATSDASGTGVYGYTF. In nucleotides, the CDR3 is TGTGCCACCAGTGATGCTTCCGGGACAGGGGTGTATGGCTACACCTTC.

This chain's CDR3 is CASSRQGRFF. For the CDR3, the DNA is TGTGCCAGCAGTCGACAGGGAAGGTTCTTT. The chain employs TRBV6-4 and TRBJ1-1, with 7 bases identical to TRBD1. This CDR3 spans 10 amino acids. Germline assignment: CDR1 MRHNA and CDR2 SNTAGT. V lost 5 bases and J lost 14; bases outside the gene matches: 5.

The rearrangement uses TRBV7-8 and TRBJ1-2; 10 bases map to TRBD1. CDR1 and CDR2 (germline): SGHVS, FQNEAQ. CDR3 size: 15 residues. Germline trimming cut 0 bases from V and 8 bases from J; bases unmatched to any gene: 6. The CDR3: CASSLARDRGVGYTF. The CDR3 DNA follows: TGTGCCAGCAGCTTAGCCCGGGACAGGGGCGTGGGCTACACCTTC.

This chain links TRBV5-6 with TRBJ1-2; D is uncertain. Trimming stripped 4 bases from V and 2 bases from J, with 12 bases between. CDR1 and CDR2 (germline): SGHDT, YYEEEE. The CDR3 is made up of 14 amino acids. The CDR3 reads CASSLGLGNYGYTF. CDR3 nucleotide sequence: TGTGCCAGCAGCCTTGGACTCGGAAACTATGGCTACACCTTC. Full variable domain (missing parts from reference TRBV5-6 and TRBJ1-2): DAGVTQSPTHLIKTRGQQVTLRCSPKSGHDTVSWYQQALGQGPQFIFQYYEEEERQRGNFPDRFSGHQFPNYSSELNVNALLLGDSALYLCASSLGLGNYGYTFGSGTRLTVV.

The chain combines TRBV6-5 with TRBJ2-7; D gene uncertain. The germline V gene encodes CDR1 MNHEY and CDR2 SVGAGI. Deletions cut 7 bases from V and 0 bases from J, with 7 bases between. The CDR3 length is 12 residues. The CDR3 nucleotides read TGTGCCAGCATCGCCAGCTCCTACGAGCAGTACTTC. It yields the protein CASIASSYEQYF.

The V gene is TRBV19, the J gene TRBJ1-2; D might be TRBD1 (6 bases). Germline CDR1 reads LNHDA; CDR2 reads SQIVND (reference sequence). The CDR3 contains 20 residues. V lost 5 bases and J 2 bases, leaving 30 bases between the germline ends. CDR3 protein: CASSPVPLQKRTEMNYGYTF. In DNA, the CDR3 is TGTGCCAGTAGTCCAGTCCCCCTCCAAAAAAGGACAGAAATGAACTATGGCTACACCTTC.

This sequence joins TRBV11-1 and TRBJ1-1; D is ambiguous. The germline CDR1 and CDR2 sequences are SGHAT and FQDESV (reference sequence). The CDR3 covers 15 residues. Trimming cost V 2 bases and J 3 bases, with 13 bases left between them. CDR3 protein: CASSLLYAPDTEAFF. In DNA form, the CDR3 reads TGTGCCAGCAGCTTATTATACGCCCCAGACACTGAAGCTTTCTTT.

This clone has only one observation. The chain combines TRBV18 with TRBJ2-1, with a weak D call TRBD1 (6 bases). Germline values: CDR1 KGHSH, CDR2 LQKENI. V was clipped by 1 base and J by 15 bases, with 22 bases between them. This CDR3 is built from 15 residues. The CDR3 loop is CASSPLWAEGGLGFF. The CDR3, as DNA: TGTGCCAGCTCACCACTATGGGCGGAAGGGGGTCTTGGGTTCTTC.

The chain carries TRBV2 and TRBJ2-5; the match to TRBD2 covers 12 bases. Trimming removed 6 bases from V and 0 bases from J; junction bases left unmatched: 5. This CDR3 has 16 amino acids. The germline gives CDR1 SNHLY, CDR2 FYNNEI. The chain's CDR3 is CASRRLAGDYQETQYF. CDR3 DNA: TGTGCCAGCAGGAGACTAGCGGGGGACTACCAAGAGACCCAGTACTTC.

The chain has TRBV6-2 or TRBV6-3 and TRBJ2-3, with a weak D call TRBD2 (6 bases). Deletions cut 2 bases from V and 0 bases from J, with 18 bases between. Germline-derived CDR1 and CDR2 are MNHEY and SVGEGT. CDR3 length equals 18 residues. CDR3: CASSYKLAGLESTDTQYF. For the CDR3, the DNA is TGTGCCAGCAGTTACAAACTAGCTGGGTTGGAAAGCACAGATACGCAGTATTTT.

In its sample, this clone was seen a few times. The genes are TRBV2 and TRBJ1-2; weak D call: TRBD1 (6 bases). The CDR3 runs to 15 residues. The ends were cut back, 8 bases at V and 3 bases at J, with 19 bases in the middle. Germline V gives CDR1 SNHLY, CDR2 FYNNEI. DNA of the CDR3: TGTGCCAGCCAGTATGAACAGGGAGACGACTATGGCTACACCTTC. The encoded protein is CASQYEQGDDYGYTF.

V usage is TRBV5-6 and J usage is TRBJ2-2, with TRBD1 matching 9 bases. This CDR3 spans 15 amino acids. With V trimmed by 4 bases and J by 4 bases, 5 bases remained unmatched. From germline, CDR1 is SGHDT and CDR2 YYEEEE. CDR3 sequence (DNA): TGTGCCAGCAGCCGCCGGGACAGGGCCACCGGGGAGCTGTTTTTT. It encodes CASSRRDRATGELFF.

The V call is TRBV20-1, the J call TRBJ2-2; D not certain. The CDR3 sequence is 11 residues long. CDR1 and CDR2 from the germline V gene are DFQATT and SNEGSKA (reference sequence). The ends were cut back, 1 base at V and 9 bases at J, with 6 bases in the middle. The chain's CDR3 is CSARADRELFF. The CDR3 DNA reads TGCAGTGCTAGAGCTGACAGGGAGCTGTTTTTT.

The chain employs TRBV6-5 and TRBJ2-2, with 10 positions matching TRBD1. V shed 7 bases and J 4 bases; nucleotides not matched to a gene: 3. Germline V gene lookup returns CDR1 MNHEY and CDR2 SVGAGI. The CDR3 loop spans 14 amino acids. CDR3 sequence: CASKRTGGTGELFF. The CDR3 coding sequence is TGTGCCAGCAAGAGGACAGGGGGCACCGGGGAGCTGTTTTTT.

The chain employs TRBV19 and TRBJ2-2, with 9 bases matching TRBD2. The CDR3 consists of 16 residues. Germline values: CDR1 LNHDA, CDR2 SQIVND (reference sequence). V was clipped by 4 bases and J by 1 base; unmatched bases: 4. CDR3: CASSRASGVNTGELFF. The CDR3 region has the DNA TGTGCCAGTAGTAGGGCTAGCGGGGTGAACACCGGGGAGCTGTTTTTT.

The chain is built from TRBV11-2 and TRBJ1-1, with TRBD1 matching over 9 bases. The junction had 8 bases not matched to a gene; V was cut back by 4 bases and J by 5 bases. The germline V gene has CDR1 SGHAT and CDR2 FQNNGV. The CDR3 extends over 15 amino acids. The CDR3 nucleotides are TGTGCCAGCAGCTATCCGGGACAGGGTTGGACTGAAGCTTTCTTT. The encoded protein is CASSYPGQGWTEAFF.